This record looks at one T cell receptor (beta chain) sequence and its context. The target antigen is unknown. Germline V gene sequence: CDR1 MGHRA, CDR2 YSYEKL. The CDR3 has 19 residues. The ends were cut back, 3 bases at V and 4 bases at J, with 24 bases in the middle. This sample was included in a study of T cell repertoires and HLA-DP antigens. Background on the study: Versus self, one alloantigen differed at one groove amino acid, the other at ten to eleven. Regarding the study as a whole: Naive and memory CD4+ cells were analysed together, not apart.

Amplification used primers for 54 TRBV and 13 TRBJ segments. Only in-frame clones appear in the TCRdb table, and some are missing; sequencing was by immunoSEQ multiplex PCR. The repertoire consists of around 110,000 clones, with around 92% occurring once and the leading ten covering less than 0.35%. The source of this sequence is a woman aged 18-29 years in good health and CMV-seronegative. Source material: CD4+ T cells from PBMCs. The chain is built from TRBV4-1 and TRBJ2-2, with D possibly TRBD1 on 5 matching bases. Here the CDR3 reads CASSQGRGRGTWVTGELFF. DNA of the CDR3: TGCGCCAGCAGCCAGGGAAGAGGAAGGGGAACGTGGGTCACCGGGGAGCTGTTTTTT.